The clone carrying this T cell receptor (beta chain) was detected many times. Its matching antigen is unknown. This sample is drawn from a study of neurological immune-mediated disorders. V was trimmed by 3 bases and J by 0 bases, leaving 15 bases between them. Per germline, CDR1 DFQATT and CDR2 SNEGSKA (reference sequence). This CDR3 region has 16 residues. Broader study findings: The most TCR clonal expansion was seen in HTLV-1-associated myelopathy, and the least was seen in multiple sclerosis, which fell below healthy controls.

Time point reported: longitudinal time-point 1 (baseline). The cDNA was generated through 5'RACE incorporating 10-nucleotide random UMIs. Each CDR3 protein gets one entry after TCRdb re-called the 5' RACE reads with MiXCR. The profile shows tens of thousands of distinct CDR3 sequences, around 9.6% of them singletons. The sequencing input was PBMCs. This TCR was sampled from a young man in good health. The chain combines TRBV20-1 with TRBJ2-1; TRBD2 might be the D (5 bases). The CDR3, as DNA: TGCAGTGCTAGGTTGGGCCTAGGGAGCTCCTACAATGAGCAGTTCTTC. Encoded protein: CSARLGLGSSYNEQFF.